Listed here are 8 T cell receptor beta chains from one sample, sequenced in a study of control samples from healthy donors and cancer patients. Clones were read by immunoSEQ multiplex PCR, and TCRdb kept only the in-frame ones, dropping some. The sample includes under 140,000 clones, 70% to 90% of them seen just once. The sequencing input was PBMCs. These receptors were taken from a woman aged 60 to 75 with lung cancer.

This clone was recorded only once. The chain is built from TRBV5-6 and TRBJ1-3; no clear D. The V end was cut by 4 bases, the J end by 0 bases, with 14 bases between. This CDR3 has 16 amino acids. CDR1 is SGHDT and CDR2 is YYEEEE in the germline V gene. The CDR3 region is CASSAGTHSSGNTIYF. CDR3 nucleotide sequence: TGTGCCAGCAGCGCAGGTACCCATTCCTCTGGAAACACCATATATTTT.

The CDR3 spells CASSLLTGTGNTIYF. Here the CDR3 DNA reads TGTGCCAGCAGCCTATTGACAGGGACTGGAAACACCATATATTTT. The rearrangement uses TRBV5-6 and TRBJ1-3; TRBD1 aligns across 7 bases. There are 15 residues in the CDR3. Germline V gives CDR1 SGHDT, CDR2 YYEEEE. The junction had 6 bases not matched to a gene; V was cut back by 4 bases and J by 2 bases.

The V and J genes are TRBV5-1 and TRBJ1-4; 9 bases match TRBD1. The CDR3 runs 16 residues. CDR1 is SGHRS and CDR2 is YFSETQ in the germline V gene. V lost 3 bases, J lost 7 bases, and 10 bases stayed unmatched. CDR3 coding DNA: TGCGCCAGCAGCTCGCTTGGTGCGACAGGGGGTGAAAAACTGTTTTTT. As protein: CASSSLGATGGEKLFF.

This sequence joins TRBV6-4 and TRBJ2-1; the match to TRBD2 covers 8 bases. Trimming took 3 bases from V and 4 from J; bases not matched to a gene: 8. Germline CDR1 and CDR2: MRHNA and SNTAGT. There are 16 residues in the CDR3. The CDR3 sequence: CASSDVAGGEYNEQFF. The CDR3 DNA is TGTGCCAGCAGTGATGTCGCGGGAGGAGAGTACAATGAGCAGTTCTTC.

The chain uses TRBV11-2 and TRBJ2-7; the D call may be TRBD1 or TRBD2 (5 bases each). This CDR3 contains 15 residues. Germline loops: CDR1 SGHAT, CDR2 FQNNGV. V shed 1 base and J shed 6 bases, with 16 bases lying between them. The CDR3 loop reads CASSLATEVGAEQYF. The CDR3 DNA follows: TGTGCCAGCAGCTTAGCGACCGAAGTCGGGGCCGAGCAGTACTTC.

The chain employs TRBV19 and TRBJ1-2; 9 positions agree with TRBD1. The CDR3 covers 16 residues. The trim removed 10 bases at V and 5 bases at J, leaving 17 bases unmatched. Germline V gives CDR1 LNHDA, CDR2 SQIVND (reference sequence). CDR3 in amino acids: CATMSRDRAETYGYTF. In DNA form, the CDR3 reads TGTGCCACCATGTCCCGGGACAGGGCCGAAACGTATGGCTACACCTTC.

This chain joins TRBV2 and TRBJ2-5; 10 bases align to TRBD2. The germline V gene encodes CDR1 SNHLY and CDR2 FYNNEI. The CDR3 extends over 15 amino acids. Trimming cost V 4 bases and J 4 bases; bases outside gene matches: 6. In nucleotides, the CDR3 is TGTGCCAGCAGTGCGGAACTAGCGGGGTTAGAGACCCAGTACTTC. Amino acid sequence: CASSAELAGLETQYF. Filled out from reference TRBV2 and TRBJ2-5, the complete variable domain reads EPEVTQTPSHQVTQMGQEVILRCVPISNHLYFYWYRQILGQKVEFLVSFYNNEISEKSEIFDDQFSVERPDGSNFTLKIRSTKLEDSAMYFCASSAELAGLETQYFGPGTRLLVL.

The rearrangement joins TRBV3-1 (or the pseudogene TRBV3-2) to TRBJ2-5; 9 positions match TRBD1. Germline lookup yields CDR1 LGHDT and CDR2 YNNKEL (reference sequence). Trimming at V came to 0 bases and at J to 1 base, leaving 15 bases not matched to a gene. The CDR3 totals 20 residues. CDR3 DNA sequence: TGTGCCAGCAGCCAAGAACTGCCACAGGGGGCCCAAAAAGCCCAAGAGACCCAGTACTTC. Its translation is CASSQELPQGAQKAQETQYF.